This entry describes one T cell receptor (beta chain). Antigen unknown. This entry comes from a study of T cell responses to AZD1222 COVID-19 vaccine. Study outcomes and limitations: Every sample of the repertoires postdated the peak T cell response. It was only 6 or 7 AZD1222 recipients who were seropositive at baseline. Two doses of AZD1222 preceded a rise in Spike-specific TCR breadth and depth.

The germline CDR1 and CDR2 sequences are MDHEN and SYDVKM. V gave up 5 bases and J gave up 8 bases, with 19 bases separating them. CDR3 length: 15 amino acids. Assay: immunoSEQ multiplex PCR; the TCRdb copy retains only in-frame clones and omits some. The sample lists approximately 100,000 clones, about 91% occurring once. The rearrangement links TRBV28 to TRBJ2-1; perhaps TRBD2 as D (6 bases). This receptor was taken from an adult in good health. Sequencing was performed on peripheral blood, taken on day 0 of AZD1222 vaccination. CDR3 sequence (DNA): TGTGCCAGCAGTCTCCCCCCAGCGGAGGGTGATGAGCAGTTCTTC. Its protein product is CASSLPPAEGDEQFF. Full variable domain (remainder filled in from reference TRBV28 and TRBJ2-1): DVKVTQSSRYLVKRTGEKVFLECVQDMDHENMFWYRQDPGLGLRLIYFSYDVKMKEKGDIPEGYSVSREKKERFSLILESASTNQTSMYLCASSLPPAEGDEQFFGPGTRLTVL.